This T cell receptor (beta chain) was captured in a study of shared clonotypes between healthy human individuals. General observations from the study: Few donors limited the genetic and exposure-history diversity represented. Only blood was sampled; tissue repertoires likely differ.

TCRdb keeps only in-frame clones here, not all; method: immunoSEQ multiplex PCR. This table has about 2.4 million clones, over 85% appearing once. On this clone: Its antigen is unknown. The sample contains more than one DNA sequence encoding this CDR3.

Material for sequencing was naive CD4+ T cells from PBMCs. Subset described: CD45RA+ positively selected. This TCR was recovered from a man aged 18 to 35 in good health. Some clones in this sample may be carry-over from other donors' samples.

CDR3: CASSLGTSGRETQYF. DNA of the CDR3: TGCGCCAGCAGCTTGGGGACTAGCGGGAGAGAGACCCAGTACTTC. V and J are TRBV5-1 and TRBJ2-5; 13 bases are shared with TRBD2. Germline CDR1 is SGHRS and CDR2 is YFSETQ. The J segment lost 4 bases and the V segment lost 0 bases, leaving 0 bases of the junction unmatched. This CDR3 is built from 15 residues.